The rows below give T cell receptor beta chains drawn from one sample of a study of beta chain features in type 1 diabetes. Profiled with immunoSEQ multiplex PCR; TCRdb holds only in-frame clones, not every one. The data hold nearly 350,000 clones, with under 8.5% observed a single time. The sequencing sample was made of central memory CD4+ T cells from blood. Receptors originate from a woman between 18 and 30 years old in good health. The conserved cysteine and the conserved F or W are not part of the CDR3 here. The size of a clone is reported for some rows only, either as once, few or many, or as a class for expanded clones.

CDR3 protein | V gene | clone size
ASSPRGSSYEQY | TRBV19 | -
ASIGTGSPYEQY | TRBV28 | few
ASSLRGAYEQY | TRBV5-1 | many
ASSWAPGGNYQPQH | TRBV7-2 | few
ASSWGQGSTYT | TRBV7-3 | -
ASSLAVRVEGYT | TRBV7-2 | -
ASSPGQGEKLF | TRBV7-3 | few
SVRTENYNSPLH | TRBV29-1 | few
ASSYPSAGTNEQF | TRBV6-6 | once
ASSLHGSLTYEQY | TRBV7-8 | few